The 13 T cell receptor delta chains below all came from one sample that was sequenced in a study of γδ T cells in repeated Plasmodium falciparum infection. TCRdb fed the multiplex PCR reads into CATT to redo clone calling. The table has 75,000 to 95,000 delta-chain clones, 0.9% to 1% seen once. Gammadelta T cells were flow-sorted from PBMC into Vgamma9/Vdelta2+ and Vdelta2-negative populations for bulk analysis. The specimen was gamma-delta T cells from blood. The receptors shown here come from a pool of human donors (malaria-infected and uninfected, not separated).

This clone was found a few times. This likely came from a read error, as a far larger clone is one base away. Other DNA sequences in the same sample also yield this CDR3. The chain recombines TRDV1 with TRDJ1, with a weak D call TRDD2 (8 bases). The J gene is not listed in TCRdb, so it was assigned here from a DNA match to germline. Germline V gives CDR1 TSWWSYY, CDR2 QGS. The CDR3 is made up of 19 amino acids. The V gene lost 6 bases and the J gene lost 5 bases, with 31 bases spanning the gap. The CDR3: CALGHSFLLLLGDKDKLIF. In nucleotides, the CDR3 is TGTGCTCTTGGTCACAGCTTCCTACTTTTACTAGGGGATAAAGATAAACTCATCTTT.

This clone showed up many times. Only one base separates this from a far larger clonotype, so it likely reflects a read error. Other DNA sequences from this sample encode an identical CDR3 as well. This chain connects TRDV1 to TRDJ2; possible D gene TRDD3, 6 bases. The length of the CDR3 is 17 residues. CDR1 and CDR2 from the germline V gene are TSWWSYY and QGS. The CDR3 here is CALGDINSGIRTAQLFF. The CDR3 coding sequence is TGCGCTCTTGGGGACATTAATTCGGGGATCAGGACAGCACAACTCTTCTTT.

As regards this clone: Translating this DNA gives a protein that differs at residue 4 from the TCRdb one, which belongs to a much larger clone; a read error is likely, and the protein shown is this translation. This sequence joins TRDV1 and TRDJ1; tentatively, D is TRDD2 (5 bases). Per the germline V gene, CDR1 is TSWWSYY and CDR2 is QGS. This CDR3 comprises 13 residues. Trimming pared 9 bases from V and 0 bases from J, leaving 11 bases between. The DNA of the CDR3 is TGTGCTCTACTCCTATTGAACACCGATAAACTCATCTTT. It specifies CALLLLNTDKLIF.

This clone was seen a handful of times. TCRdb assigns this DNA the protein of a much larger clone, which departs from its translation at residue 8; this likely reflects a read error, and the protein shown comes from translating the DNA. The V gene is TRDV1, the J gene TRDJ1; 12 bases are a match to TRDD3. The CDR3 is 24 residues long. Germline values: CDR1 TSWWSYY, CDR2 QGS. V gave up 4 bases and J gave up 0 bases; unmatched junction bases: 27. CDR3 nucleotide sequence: TGTGCTCTTGGGGTGAACTTCTCAAACCCTGACTGGGGGATACTTGAGCGGAACACCGATAAACTCATCTTT. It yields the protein CALGVNFSNPDWGILERNTDKLIF.

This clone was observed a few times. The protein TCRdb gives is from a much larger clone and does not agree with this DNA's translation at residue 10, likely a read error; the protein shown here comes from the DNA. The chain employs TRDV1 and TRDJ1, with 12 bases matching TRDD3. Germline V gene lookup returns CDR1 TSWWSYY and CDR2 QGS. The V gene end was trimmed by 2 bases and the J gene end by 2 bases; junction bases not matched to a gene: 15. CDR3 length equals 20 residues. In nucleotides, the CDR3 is TGTGCTCTTGGGGAAAAATCTATCCGACCTGGGGGATACGGGACCGATAAACTCATCTTT. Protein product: CALGEKSIRPGGYGTDKLIF.

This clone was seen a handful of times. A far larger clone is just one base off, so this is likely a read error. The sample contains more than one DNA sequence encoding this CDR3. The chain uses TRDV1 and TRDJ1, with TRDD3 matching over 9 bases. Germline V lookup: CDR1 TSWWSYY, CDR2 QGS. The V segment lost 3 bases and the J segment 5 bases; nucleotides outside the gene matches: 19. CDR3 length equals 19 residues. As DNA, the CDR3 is TGTGCTCTTGGGGAGCCTCCCTCCTTTTGGGGGATAATGACTGATAAACTCATCTTT. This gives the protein CALGEPPSFWGIMTDKLIF.

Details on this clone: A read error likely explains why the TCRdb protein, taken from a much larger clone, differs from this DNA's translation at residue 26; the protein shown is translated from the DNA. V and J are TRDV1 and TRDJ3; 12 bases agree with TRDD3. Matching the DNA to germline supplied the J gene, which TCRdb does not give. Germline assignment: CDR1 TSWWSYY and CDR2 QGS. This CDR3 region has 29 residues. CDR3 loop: CALGENPTLPWVRLTGGYPPTWDTRKMFF. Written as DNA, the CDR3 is TGTGCTCTTGGGGAAAATCCTACCCTCCCTTGGGTGCGTCTTACTGGGGGATACCCACCGACCTGGGACACCCGAAAGATGTTTTTC.

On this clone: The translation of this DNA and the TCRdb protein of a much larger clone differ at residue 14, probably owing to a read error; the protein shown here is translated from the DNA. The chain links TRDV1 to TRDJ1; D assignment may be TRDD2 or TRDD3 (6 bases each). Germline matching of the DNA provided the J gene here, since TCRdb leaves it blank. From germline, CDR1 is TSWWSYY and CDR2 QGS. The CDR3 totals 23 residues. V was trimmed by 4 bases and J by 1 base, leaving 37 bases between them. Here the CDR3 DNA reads TGTGCTCTTGGGGTCCTACCGGGTCCACGTAAACCCACTAGGGGATTATTCACCGATAAACTCATCTTT. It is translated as CALGVLPGPRKPTRGLFTDKLIF.

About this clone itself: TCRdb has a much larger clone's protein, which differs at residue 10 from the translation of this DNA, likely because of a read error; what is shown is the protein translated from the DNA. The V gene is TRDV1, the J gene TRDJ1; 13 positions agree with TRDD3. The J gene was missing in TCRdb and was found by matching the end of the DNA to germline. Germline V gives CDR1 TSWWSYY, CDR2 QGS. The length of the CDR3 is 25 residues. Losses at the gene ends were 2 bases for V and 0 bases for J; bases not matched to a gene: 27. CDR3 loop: CALGELPFTGTGGYARRLYTDKLIF. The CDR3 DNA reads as TGTGCTCTTGGGGAATTACCTTTCACAGGGACTGGGGGATACGCGCGCCGACTGTACACCGATAAACTCATCTTT.

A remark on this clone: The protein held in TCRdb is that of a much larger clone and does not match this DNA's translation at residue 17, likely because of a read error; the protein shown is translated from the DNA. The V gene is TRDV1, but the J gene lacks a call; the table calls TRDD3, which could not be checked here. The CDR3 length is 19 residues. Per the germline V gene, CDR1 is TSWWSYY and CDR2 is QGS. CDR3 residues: CALGYLTRGPPGSTDKRIF. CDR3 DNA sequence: TGTGCTCTTGGGTACCTAACGAGGGGACCCCCCGGGAGCACCGATAAACGCATCTTT.

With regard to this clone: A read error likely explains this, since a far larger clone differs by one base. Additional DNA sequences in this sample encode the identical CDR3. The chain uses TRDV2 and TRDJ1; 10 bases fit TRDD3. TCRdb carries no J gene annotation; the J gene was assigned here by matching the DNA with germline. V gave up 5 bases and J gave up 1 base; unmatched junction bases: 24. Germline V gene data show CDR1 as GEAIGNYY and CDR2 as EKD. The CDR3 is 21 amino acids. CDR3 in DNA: TGTGCCTGTGGGCCCTTCCTCCCGCTGGGGGATATTACGGCTGCCACCGATAAACTCATCTTT. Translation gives CACGPFLPLGDITAATDKLIF.

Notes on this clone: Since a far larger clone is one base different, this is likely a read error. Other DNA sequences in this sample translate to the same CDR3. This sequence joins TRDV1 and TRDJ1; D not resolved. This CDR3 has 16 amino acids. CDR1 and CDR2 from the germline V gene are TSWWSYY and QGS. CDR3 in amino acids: CALGELKGRSVDKLIF. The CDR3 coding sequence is TGTGCTCTTGGGGAACTAAAAGGACGAAGCGTCGATAAACTCATCTTC.

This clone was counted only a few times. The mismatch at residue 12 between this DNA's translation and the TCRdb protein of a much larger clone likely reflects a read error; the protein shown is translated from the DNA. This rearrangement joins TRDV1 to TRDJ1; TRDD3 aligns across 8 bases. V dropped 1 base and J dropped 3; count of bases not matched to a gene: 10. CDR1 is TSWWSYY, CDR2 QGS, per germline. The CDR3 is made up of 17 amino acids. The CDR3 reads CALGERPPGDIADKLIF. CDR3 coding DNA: TGTGCTCTTGGGGAACGGCCTCCGGGGGATATAGCCGATAAACTCATCTTT.